This T cell receptor (beta chain) was observed in a study of blood T cell repertoires in COVID-19. Repertoires were generated with immunoSEQ multiplex PCR, while TCRdb's copy carries only in-frame clones and drops some. The repertoire holds about 200,000 clones, with almost 90% as singletons. There are 16 residues in the CDR3. The V segment lost 4 bases and the J segment 2 bases; nucleotides outside the gene matches: 6. Germline V lookup: CDR1 SGHDT, CDR2 YYEEEE. This rearrangement joins TRBV5-6 to TRBJ1-2; 12 nucleotides match TRBD1. The specimen sequenced was peripheral blood. The receptor comes from a man aged 18 to 30 with active or convalescent COVID-19. CDR3 amino acids: CASSAGTGGSNYGYTF. In nucleotides, the CDR3 is TGTGCCAGCAGCGCCGGGACAGGGGGCTCGAACTATGGCTACACCTTC. The whole variable domain, filled in from reference TRBV5-6 and TRBJ1-2, reads DAGVTQSPTHLIKTRGQQVTLRCSPKSGHDTVSWYQQALGQGPQFIFQYYEEEERQRGNFPDRFSGHQFPNYSSELNVNALLLGDSALYLCASSAGTGGSNYGYTFGSGTRLTVV.